This record looks at one TCR beta chain sequence and its context. Its cognate antigen is unknown. TCRdb keeps only in-frame clones here, not all; method: immunoSEQ multiplex PCR. There are about 44,000 clones in the sample; more than 70% occur only once, and roughly 6.8% lies in the top ten. The sample originates from a study of OX40 agonist ivuxolimab in advanced cancers. As for the study in general: Among those enrolled, mean age was roughly 62 years (range about 23 to 79) and about 81% were male. General study results and limits: Those patients achieving a partial response at 0.1-3.0 mg/kg showed among the lowest clonal expansion.

This TCR derives from an adult with an advanced solid tumor such as melanoma, head and neck, liver or kidney cancer. Sample: CD4+ or CD8+ T cells sorted from blood, taken in a trial of the OX40 agonist ivuxolimab.

The CDR3 region is CASSSGRPSYNEQFF. The CDR3 DNA reads as TGTGCCAGCAGCAGCGGGAGGCCCTCCTACAATGAGCAGTTCTTC. The chain is built from TRBV7-2 and TRBJ2-1, with TRBD2 matching over 9 bases. This CDR3 is built from 15 residues. V lost 5 bases and J lost 0; bases outside the gene matches: 2. Per the germline V gene, CDR1 is SGHTA and CDR2 is FQGNSA.